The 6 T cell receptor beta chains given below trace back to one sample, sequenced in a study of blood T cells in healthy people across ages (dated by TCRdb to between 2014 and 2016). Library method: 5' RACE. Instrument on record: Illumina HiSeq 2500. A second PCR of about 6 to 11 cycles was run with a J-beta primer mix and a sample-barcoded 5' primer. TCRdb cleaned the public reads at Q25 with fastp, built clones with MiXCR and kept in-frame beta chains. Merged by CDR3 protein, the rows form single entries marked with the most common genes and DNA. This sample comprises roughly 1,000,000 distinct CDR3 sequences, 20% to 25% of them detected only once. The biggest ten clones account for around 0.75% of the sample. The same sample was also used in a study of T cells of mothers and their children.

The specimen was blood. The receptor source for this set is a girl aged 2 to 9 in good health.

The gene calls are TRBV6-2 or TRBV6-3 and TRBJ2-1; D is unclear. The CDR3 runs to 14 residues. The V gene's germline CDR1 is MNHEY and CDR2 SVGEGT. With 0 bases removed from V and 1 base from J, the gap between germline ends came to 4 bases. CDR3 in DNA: TGTGCCAGCAGTTACTCTTTATCCTACAATGAGCAGTTCTTC. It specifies CASSYSLSYNEQFF.

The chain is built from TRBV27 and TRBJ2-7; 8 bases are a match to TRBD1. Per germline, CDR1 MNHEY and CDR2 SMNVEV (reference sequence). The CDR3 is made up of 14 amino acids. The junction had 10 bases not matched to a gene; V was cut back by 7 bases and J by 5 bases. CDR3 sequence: CASKVGTGVDEQYF. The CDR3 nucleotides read TGTGCCAGCAAGGTCGGGACAGGTGTTGACGAGCAGTACTTC.

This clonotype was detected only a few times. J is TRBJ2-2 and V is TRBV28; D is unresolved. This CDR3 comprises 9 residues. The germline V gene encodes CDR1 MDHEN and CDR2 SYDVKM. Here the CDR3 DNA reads TGTGCGGCCGGCGGGGAGCTGTTTTTT. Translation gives CAAGGELFF.

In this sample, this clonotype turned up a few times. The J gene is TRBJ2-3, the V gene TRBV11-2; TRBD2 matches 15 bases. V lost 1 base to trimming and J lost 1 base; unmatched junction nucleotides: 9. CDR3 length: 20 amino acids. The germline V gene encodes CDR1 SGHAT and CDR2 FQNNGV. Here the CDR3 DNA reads TGTGCCAGCAGCTTAGTGTTGGGACTAGCGGGAGGAGGAGGCACAGATACGCAGTATTTT. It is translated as CASSLVLGLAGGGGTDTQYF.

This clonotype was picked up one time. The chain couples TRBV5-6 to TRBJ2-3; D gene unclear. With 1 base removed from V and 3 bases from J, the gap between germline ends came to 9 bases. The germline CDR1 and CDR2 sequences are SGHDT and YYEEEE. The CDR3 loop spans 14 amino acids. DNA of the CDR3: TGTGCCAGCAGCTTGTCGGCTGAAACAGATACGCAGTATTTT. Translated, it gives CASSLSAETDTQYF.

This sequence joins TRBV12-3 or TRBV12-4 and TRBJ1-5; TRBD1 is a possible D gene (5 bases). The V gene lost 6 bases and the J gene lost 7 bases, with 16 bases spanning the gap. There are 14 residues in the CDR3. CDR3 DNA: TGTGCCAGCAGCGAATTGGGGGTTGCCCAGCCCCAGCATTTT. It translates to CASSELGVAQPQHF.